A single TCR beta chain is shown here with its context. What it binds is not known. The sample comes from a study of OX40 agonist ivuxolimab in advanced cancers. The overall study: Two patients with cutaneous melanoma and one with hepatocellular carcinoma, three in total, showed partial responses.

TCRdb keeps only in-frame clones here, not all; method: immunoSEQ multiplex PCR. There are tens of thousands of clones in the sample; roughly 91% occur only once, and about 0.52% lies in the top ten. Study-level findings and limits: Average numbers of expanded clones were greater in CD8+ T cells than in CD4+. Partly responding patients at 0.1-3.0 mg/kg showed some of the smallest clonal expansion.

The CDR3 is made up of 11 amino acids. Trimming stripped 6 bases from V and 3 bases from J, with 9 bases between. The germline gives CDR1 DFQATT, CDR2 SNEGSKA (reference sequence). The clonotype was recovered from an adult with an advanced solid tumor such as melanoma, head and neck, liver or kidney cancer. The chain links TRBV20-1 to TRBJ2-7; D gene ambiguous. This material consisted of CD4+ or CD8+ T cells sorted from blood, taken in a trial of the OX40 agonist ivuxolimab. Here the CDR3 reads CSAPTNYEQYF. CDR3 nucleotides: TGCAGTGCCCCTACAAACTACGAGCAGTACTTC.